Each of the 20 T cell receptor beta chains below was sequenced from the same sample in a study of blood T cell repertoires in COVID-19. The repertoire was sequenced with immunoSEQ multiplex PCR; TCRdb's copy has only in-frame clones and lacks some. The sample lists some 250,000 clones; 70% to 90% were seen once. The source material was peripheral blood. Receptors were obtained from a woman aged 25 to 39 who had recovered from COVID-19.

The chain employs TRBV5-4 and TRBJ2-1, with 9 bases aligning to TRBD2. The CDR3 extends over 15 amino acids. The germline V gene encodes CDR1 SGHNT and CDR2 YYREEE (reference sequence). The V segment lost 6 bases and the J segment 3 bases; nucleotides outside the gene matches: 7. CDR3 nucleotide sequence: TGTGCCAGCAACCGAGCGGGGGGAGTCTACAATGAGCAGTTCTTC. It translates to CASNRAGGVYNEQFF.

The genes are TRBV12-5 and TRBJ1-5, with D perhaps matching TRBD1 (6 bases). Deletions cut 0 bases from V and 0 bases from J, with 15 bases between. Germline CDR1 is LGHNT and CDR2 is FRNRAP. The CDR3 is made up of 18 amino acids. The CDR3 DNA follows: TGTGCTAGTGGTTTGGTACTAGCGGGGGCGGATAGCAATCAGCCCCAGCATTTT. This gives the protein CASGLVLAGADSNQPQHF.

The chain combines TRBV10-1 with TRBJ1-2, with D possibly matching TRBD1 (5 bases). Germline assignment: CDR1 WNHNN and CDR2 SYGVQD (reference sequence). Deletions cut 4 bases from V and 7 bases from J, with 13 bases between. The CDR3 contains 13 residues. The CDR3 protein is CASSVQGRSGYTF. DNA for the CDR3: TGCGCCAGCAGTGTCCAGGGAAGAAGTGGCTACACCTTC.

This chain links TRBV4-1 with TRBJ1-2, with 7 bases identical to TRBD1. Germline assignment: CDR1 MGHRA and CDR2 YSYEKL. The CDR3 has 16 amino acids. V gave up 4 bases and J gave up 2 bases; unmatched junction bases: 10. The DNA for the CDR3 is TGCGCCAGCAGCCCCGCACAGGGGAGTAGAAACTATGGCTACACCTTC. Translating it yields CASSPAQGSRNYGYTF.

This clone has a handful of counts. The chain joins TRBV19 to TRBJ1-6, with TRBD1 identical over 8 bases. CDR1 LNHDA and CDR2 SQIVND come from the germline V gene (reference sequence). The CDR3 totals 15 residues. J was trimmed by 7 bases and V by 7 bases; bases with no gene match: 9. The CDR3 DNA reads TGTGCCAGTAAAAGCCCCGGACAGGGAAATTCACCCCTCCACTTT. Translating gives CASKSPGQGNSPLHF.

This sequence joins TRBV4-1 and TRBJ2-2; D call uncertain. CDR3 size: 15 residues. Germline loops: CDR1 MGHRA, CDR2 YSYEKL. V was clipped by 5 bases and J by 2 bases, with 12 bases between them. The CDR3 here is CASSSPPGNTGELFF. CDR3 in DNA: TGCGCCAGCAGCTCCCCCCCAGGAAACACCGGGGAGCTGTTTTTT.

This chain joins TRBV5-1 and TRBJ2-3; 7 bases are a match to TRBD1. Germline CDR1 SGHRS, CDR2 YFSETQ. V shed 4 bases, J shed 6 bases, and the junction held 5 bases outside the gene matches. The CDR3 sequence is 13 residues long. The CDR3 loop reads CASSRQGRDTQYF. CDR3 coding DNA: TGCGCCAGCAGCCGACAGGGTAGGGATACGCAGTATTTT. The complete variable domain, with remaining parts taken from reference TRBV5-1 and TRBJ2-3, reads KAGVTQTPRYLIKTRGQQVTLSCSPISGHRSVSWYQQTPGQGLQFLFEYFSETQRNKGNFPGRFSGRQFSNSRSEMNVSTLELGDSALYLCASSRQGRDTQYFGPGTRLTVL.

The V call is TRBV4-2, the J call TRBJ2-5, with TRBD2 as a possible D gene (5 bases). V dropped 0 bases and J dropped 5 bases, with 16 bases sitting between them. The germline CDR1 and CDR2 sequences are LGHNA and YNFKEQ. This CDR3 region has 16 residues. CDR3 in DNA: TGTGCCAGCAGCCAAGATCCCAGCGGTCGGCGCGAGACCCAGTACTTC. Translating gives CASSQDPSGRRETQYF.

The rearrangement links TRBV19 to TRBJ1-1; D remains ambiguous. Trimming took 7 bases from V and 8 from J, leaving 20 bases between them. Germline V gene sequence: CDR1 LNHDA, CDR2 SQIVND (reference sequence). This CDR3 has 14 amino acids. CDR3: CASKSRVVEGEAFF. CDR3 nucleotide sequence: TGTGCCAGTAAAAGCCGAGTAGTTGAGGGAGAAGCTTTCTTT.

This clone appeared a single time. The J gene is TRBJ2-1, the V gene TRBV7-2, with a tentative D call TRBD2 (6 bases). The germline CDR1 and CDR2 sequences are SGHTA and FQGNSA. The CDR3 has 14 residues. V was shortened by 5 bases and J by 3 bases, with 11 bases between the two germline ends. The CDR3 reads CASSLGLYYNEQFF. The CDR3 coding sequence is TGTGCCAGCAGCCTGGGACTTTACTACAATGAGCAGTTCTTC.

The V call is TRBV6-5, the J call TRBJ2-7; 7 nucleotides line up with TRBD2. The V gene's germline CDR1 is MNHEY and CDR2 SVGAGI. The CDR3 runs to 13 residues. V shed 0 bases, J shed 5 bases, and the junction held 1 base outside the gene matches. The CDR3 nucleotides are TGTGCCAGCAGTTACTCAGCGGGGCACGAGCAGTACTTC. Amino acid sequence: CASSYSAGHEQYF.

The chain carries TRBV3-1 (or the pseudogene TRBV3-2) and TRBJ2-1; D unresolved. The CDR3 consists of 15 residues. The V gene lost 3 bases and the J gene lost 0 bases, with 9 bases spanning the gap. CDR1 and CDR2 (germline): LGHDT, YNNKEL (reference sequence). The CDR3 region has the DNA TGTGCCAGCAGCCAGGAGCGTGTCTCCTACAATGAGCAGTTCTTC. Residues: CASSQERVSYNEQFF.

The chain links TRBV3-1 (or the pseudogene TRBV3-2) to TRBJ1-1; unclear D gene. The CDR3 spans 18 residues. CDR1 and CDR2 (germline): LGHDT, YNNKEL (reference sequence). V lost 4 bases, J lost 6 bases, and 27 bases lay in between. DNA of the CDR3: TGTGCCAGCAGCCCAGCTGTGAGGGTTTGGAGTGTTAAGGCTGAAGCTTTCTTT. It yields the protein CASSPAVRVWSVKAEAFF.

The chain links TRBV5-8 to TRBJ2-5, with TRBD2 matching 7 bases. V shed 2 bases and J 4 bases; nucleotides not matched to a gene: 5. In germline, CDR1 is SGHTS, CDR2 YDEGEE. CDR3 length equals 14 residues. The CDR3 protein is CASSFRDYGETQYF. The CDR3 nucleotides are TGTGCCAGCAGCTTCCGGGACTACGGAGAGACCCAGTACTTC.

This chain connects TRBV6-1 to TRBJ2-1; maybe TRBD1 (5 bases). This CDR3 contains 16 residues. The germline V gene has CDR1 MNHNS and CDR2 SASEGT. Deletions cut 4 bases from V and 0 bases from J, with 13 bases between. Here the CDR3 reads CASSGPQGNSYNEQFF. The CDR3, as DNA: TGTGCCAGCAGTGGGCCCCAGGGAAACTCCTACAATGAGCAGTTCTTC.

Remarks on this clone: An end of the junction differs from the germline gene, which may be a read error. Other DNA sequences in the sample encode the same CDR3. The chain couples TRBV11-2 to TRBJ2-3; 10 bases are shared with TRBD1. Germline V lookup: CDR1 SGHAT, CDR2 FQNNGV. The CDR3 sequence is 16 residues long. The CDR3 nucleotides are TGTGCCAGCAGCTTAGGGACAGGGGGGATGACAGATACGCAATATTTT. Amino acid sequence: CASSLGTGGMTDTQYF.

This chain uses TRBV29-1 with TRBJ1-1; D might be TRBD1 (5 bases). CDR1 is SQVTM and CDR2 is ANQGSEA in the germline V gene. The CDR3 runs to 15 residues. Trimming pared 4 bases from V and 4 bases from J, leaving 19 bases between. CDR3 nucleotide sequence: TGCAGCGTTGGCTTCCAGGGCTCGGGAGGCACTGAAGCTTTCTTT. Encoded protein: CSVGFQGSGGTEAFF. Full variable domain (rest looked up from reference TRBV29-1 and TRBJ1-1): SAVISQKPSRDICQRGTSLTIQCQVDSQVTMMFWYRQQPGQSLTLIATANQGSEATYESGFVIDKFPISRPNLTFSTLTVSNMSPEDSSIYLCSVGFQGSGGTEAFFGQGTRLTVV.

The chain uses TRBV28 and TRBJ2-3; the match to TRBD2 covers 13 bases. CDR1 is MDHEN, CDR2 SYDVKM, per germline. V shed 3 bases, J shed 8 bases, and the junction held 8 bases outside the gene matches. CDR3 length equals 16 residues. The DNA of the CDR3 is TGTGCCAGCAGTTTGGATACTAGCGGGGGGGCGGGTACGCAGTATTTT. Its translation: CASSLDTSGGAGTQYF.

The rearrangement uses TRBV12-3 or TRBV12-4 and TRBJ2-5; D may be TRBD1 (6 bases). CDR3 length: 12 amino acids. V lost 8 bases and J lost 2, with 9 bases in between. The CDR3 sequence is CASGQSQETQYF. The CDR3 DNA is TGTGCCAGCGGACAGTCTCAAGAGACCCAGTACTTC.

The rearrangement joins TRBV3-1 (or the pseudogene TRBV3-2) to TRBJ2-7; TRBD2 matches at 14 bases. The CDR3 is made up of 15 amino acids. With V trimmed by 4 bases and J by 4 bases, 3 bases remained unmatched. Germline CDR1 reads LGHDT; CDR2 reads YNNKEL (reference sequence). The CDR3 here is CASSLGLAGGYEQYF. In DNA form, the CDR3 reads TGTGCCAGCAGCCTCGGACTAGCGGGGGGTTACGAGCAGTACTTC.